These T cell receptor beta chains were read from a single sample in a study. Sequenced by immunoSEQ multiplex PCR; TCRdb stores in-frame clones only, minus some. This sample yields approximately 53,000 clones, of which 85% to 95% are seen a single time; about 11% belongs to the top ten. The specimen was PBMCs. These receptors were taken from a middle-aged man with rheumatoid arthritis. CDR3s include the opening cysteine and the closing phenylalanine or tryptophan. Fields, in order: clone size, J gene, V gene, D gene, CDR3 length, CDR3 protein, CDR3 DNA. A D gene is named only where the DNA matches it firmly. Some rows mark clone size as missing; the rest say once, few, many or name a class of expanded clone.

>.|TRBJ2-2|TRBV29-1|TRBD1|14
CSVETGEMTGELFF
TGCAGCGTTGAGACAGGGGAAATGACCGGGGAGCTGTTTTTT
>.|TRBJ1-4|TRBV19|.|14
CASSIRGTNEKLFF
TGTGCCAGTAGTATTAGGGGAACTAATGAAAAACTGTTTTTT
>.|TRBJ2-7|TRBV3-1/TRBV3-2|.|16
CASSQGGRDRRLSQYF
TGTGCCAGCAGCCAAGGTGGGCGTGACAGACGCCTCTCACAGTACTTC
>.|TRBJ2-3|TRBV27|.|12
CASSTLRDTQYF
TGTGCCAGCAGTACCCTTCGGGATACGCAGTATTTT
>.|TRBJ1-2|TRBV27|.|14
CASSSSPPTYGYTF
TGTGCCAGCAGTTCCTCGCCCCCTACTTATGGCTACACCTTC
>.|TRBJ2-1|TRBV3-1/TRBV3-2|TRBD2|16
CASSQDTLAGGNEQFF
TGTGCCAGCAGCCAAGATACACTAGCGGGGGGAAATGAGCAGTTCTTC
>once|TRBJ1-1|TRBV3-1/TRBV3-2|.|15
CASSQDPGFNTEAFF
TGTGCCAGCAGCCAAGATCCGGGTTTTAACACTGAAGCTTTCTTT
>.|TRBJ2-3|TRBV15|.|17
CATSRVLGAGGTDTQYF
TGTGCCACCAGCAGAGTGTTAGGGGCAGGGGGCACAGATACGCAGTATTTT
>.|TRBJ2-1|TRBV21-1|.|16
CASSDREGQGSNEQFF
TGTGCCAGCAGCGACCGCGAAGGACAGGGGAGCAATGAGCAGTTCTTC
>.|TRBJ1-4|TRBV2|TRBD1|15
CASSNRGRSNEKLFF
TGTGCCAGCAGCAACAGGGGCCGATCTAATGAAAAACTGTTTTTT
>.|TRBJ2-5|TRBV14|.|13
CASSQVHGQTQYF
TGTGCCAGCAGCCAAGTTCATGGACAGACCCAGTACTTC
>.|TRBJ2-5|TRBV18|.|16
CASSPPKTPVRETQYF
TGTGCCAGCTCACCACCGAAGACTCCGGTTCGGGAGACCCAGTACTTC
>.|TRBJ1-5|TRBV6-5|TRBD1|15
CASSRDREANQPQHF
TGTGCCAGCAGTCGGGACAGGGAGGCAAATCAGCCCCAGCATTTT
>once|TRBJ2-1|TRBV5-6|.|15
CASRWSPGSYNEQFF
TGTGCCAGCAGATGGTCTCCGGGATCCTACAATGAGCAGTTCTTC
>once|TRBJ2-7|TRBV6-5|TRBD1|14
CASSYGQGVYEQYF
TGTGCCAGCAGTTATGGACAGGGGGTCTACGAGCAGTACTTC
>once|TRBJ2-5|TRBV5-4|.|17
CASRLQRGSHYQETQYF
TGTGCCAGCAGGTTACAAAGAGGCTCCCACTACCAAGAGACCCAGTACTTC
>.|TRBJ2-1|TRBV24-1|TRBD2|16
CATSSKLAGIYNEQFF
TGTGCCACCAGTTCCAAGCTAGCGGGAATCTACAATGAGCAGTTCTTC
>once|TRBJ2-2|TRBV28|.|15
CASSPPGLNTGELFF
TGTGCCAGCAGTCCCCCGGGCCTGAACACCGGGGAGCTGTTTTTT
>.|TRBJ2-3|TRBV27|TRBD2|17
CASIGLAGGRGTDTQYF
TGTGCCAGCATTGGACTAGCGGGAGGGCGCGGCACAGATACGCAGTATTTT
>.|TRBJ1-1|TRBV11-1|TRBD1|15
CASSPRDRMNTEAFF
TGTGCCAGCAGCCCCAGGGACAGAATGAACACTGAAGCTTTCTTT
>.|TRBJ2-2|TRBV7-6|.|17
CASSLILLGGDTGELFF
TGTGCCAGCAGCTTAATTCTCTTGGGGGGCGACACCGGGGAGCTGTTTTTT
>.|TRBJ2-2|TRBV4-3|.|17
CASSQDWASSNTGELFF
TGCGCCAGCAGCCAAGATTGGGCTAGCTCGAACACCGGGGAGCTGTTTTTT
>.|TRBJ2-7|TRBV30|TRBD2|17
CAWNIKGGTLSSYEQYF
TGTGCCTGGAATATAAAGGGAGGGACTCTGAGCTCCTACGAGCAGTACTTC
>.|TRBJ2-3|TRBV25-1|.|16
CASSDLRVRRTDTQYF
TGTGCCAGCAGTGATCTCCGGGTGAGACGCACAGATACGCAGTATTTT
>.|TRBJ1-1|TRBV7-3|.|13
CASSFLTNTEAFF
TGTGCCAGCAGCTTCCTCACGAACACTGAAGCTTTCTTT
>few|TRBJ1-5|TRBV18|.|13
CASSPNTVQPQHF
TGTGCCAGCTCACCAAATACCGTTCAGCCCCAGCATTTT
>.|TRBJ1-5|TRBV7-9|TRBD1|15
CASSLSTGVGQPQHF
TGTGCCAGCAGCTTGAGCACAGGGGTGGGGCAGCCCCAGCATTTT
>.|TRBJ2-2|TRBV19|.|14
CASSIQQGPGELFF
TGTGCCAGTAGTATCCAACAGGGACCCGGGGAGCTGTTTTTT
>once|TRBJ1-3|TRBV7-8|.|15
CASSKGVHSGNTIYF
TGTGCCAGCAGCAAGGGTGTCCATTCCGGGAACACCATATATTTT
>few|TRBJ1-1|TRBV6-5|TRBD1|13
CASIGTGGTEAFF
TGTGCCAGCATCGGGACAGGGGGGACTGAAGCTTTCTTT
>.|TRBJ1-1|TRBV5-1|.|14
CASSAGRMNTEAFF
TGCGCCAGCAGCGCGGGACGGATGAACACTGAAGCTTTCTTT
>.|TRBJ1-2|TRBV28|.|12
CASSSSVRGYTF
TGTGCCAGCAGTTCGAGCGTAAGGGGCTACACCTTC
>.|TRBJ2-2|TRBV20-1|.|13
CSASRQGTGELFF
TGCAGTGCTAGTCGCCAGGGGACCGGGGAGCTGTTTTTT
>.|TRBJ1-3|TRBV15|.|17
CATSRDLTGISGNTIYF
TGTGCCACCAGCAGAGATCTCACGGGAATCTCTGGAAACACCATATATTTT
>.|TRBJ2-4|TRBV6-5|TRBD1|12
CATGQGGNIQYF
TGTGCCACCGGACAGGGCGGAAACATTCAGTACTTC
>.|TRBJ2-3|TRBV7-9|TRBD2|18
CASSSTSGGDLGTDTQYF
TGTGCCAGCAGCTCGACTAGCGGGGGGGACCTCGGCACAGATACGCAGTATTTT
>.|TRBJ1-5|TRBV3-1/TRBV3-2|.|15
CASSQGIYSNQPQHF
TGTGCCAGCAGCCAAGGTATTTATAGCAATCAGCCCCAGCATTTT
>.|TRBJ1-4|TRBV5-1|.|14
CASALGSRREKLFF
TGCGCCAGCGCCCTTGGGTCCAGAAGGGAAAAACTGTTTTTT
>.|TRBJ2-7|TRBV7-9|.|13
CASSLGRTYEQYF
TGTGCCAGCAGCTTAGGGCGGACCTACGAGCAGTACTTC
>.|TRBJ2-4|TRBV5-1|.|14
CASSLAGSLNIQYF
TGCGCCAGCAGCTTGGCCGGCAGTCTAAACATTCAGTACTTC
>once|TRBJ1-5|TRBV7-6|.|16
CASSLAIGGSNQPQHF
TGTGCCAGCAGCTTAGCGATCGGGGGTAGCAATCAGCCCCAGCATTTT
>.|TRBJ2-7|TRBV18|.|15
CASSPPGRYSPEQYF
TGTGCCAGCTCACCTCCGGGCCGATACTCGCCCGAGCAGTACTTC
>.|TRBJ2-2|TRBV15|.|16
CATSYREPLNTGELFF
TGTGCCACCAGCTACAGGGAACCTTTGAACACCGGGGAGCTGTTTTTT
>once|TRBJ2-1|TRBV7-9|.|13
CASSSEGDNEQFF
TGTGCCAGCAGCTCCGAGGGCGACAATGAGCAGTTCTTC
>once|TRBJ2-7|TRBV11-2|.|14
CASSESLEFYEQYF
TGTGCCAGCAGCGAAAGCCTGGAGTTTTACGAGCAGTACTTC
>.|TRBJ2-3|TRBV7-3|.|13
CASSFQGADTQYF
TGTGCCAGCAGCTTCCAGGGTGCAGATACGCAGTATTTT